Listed here are 28 T cell receptor beta chains from one sample, sequenced in a study of early T cells in non-severe SARS-CoV-2 infection. TCRdb passed the 5' RACE reads through MiXCR, listing each CDR3 protein once. The repertoire has about 55,000 distinct CDR3 sequences, about 12% of them found once; the top ten carry around 1.4%. The sample was whole blood. All receptors derive from an adult who was a healthcare worker with PCR-confirmed SARS-CoV-2 infection or an uninfected control (not recorded which).

This clonotype has ten or more counts. The chain recombines TRBV5-6 with TRBJ1-3; no definite D call. CDR1 is SGHDT, CDR2 YYEEEE, per germline. This CDR3 has 11 residues. V was trimmed by 0 bases and J by 11 bases, leaving 6 bases between them. CDR3 in amino acids: CASSLGRAIYF. The CDR3 DNA sequence: TGTGCCAGCAGCTTGGGACGTGCCATATATTTT.

This clonotype was seen many times. This chain links TRBV2 with TRBJ1-5; D remains unclear. Germline assignment: CDR1 SNHLY and CDR2 FYNNEI. This CDR3 is 12 amino acids long. The V end lost 3 bases, the J end lost 3 bases, and 3 bases lay between the germline ends. The CDR3 DNA follows: TGTGCCAGCAGTGACGCCAATCAGCCCCAGCATTTT. The encoded protein is CASSDANQPQHF.

In this sample, this clonotype turned up once. A much more abundant neighbour one base away suggests this may be a read error. The chain uses TRBV21-1 and TRBJ1-2; the table gives TRBD1 as D, unverified against the DNA. TRBV21-1 is tagged as a pseudogene. The CDR3 has 13 residues. CDR3 region: CGSSGRDGYGYTF. The CDR3 coding sequence is TGTGGCAGCAGCGGCCGGGACGGGTATGGCTACACCTTC.

The V and J genes are TRBV12-3 or TRBV12-4 and TRBJ1-4, with D uncertain. This CDR3 region has 8 residues. V lost 9 bases to trimming and J lost 10 bases, with 3 bases between them. CDR3 region: CASGKLFF. The CDR3, as DNA: TGTGCCAGTGGAAAACTGTTTTTT.

Only a few counts were recorded for this clonotype. The rearrangement links TRBV2 to TRBJ2-1, with TRBD2 matching over 14 bases. V lost 8 bases, J lost 9 bases, and 6 bases stayed unmatched. This CDR3 has 14 residues. Germline assignment: CDR1 SNHLY and CDR2 FYNNEI. CDR3 DNA: TGTGCCAGCGAGGGACTAGCGGGGGTTGGTGAGCAGTTCTTC. Amino acids: CASEGLAGVGEQFF.

Only a few counts were recorded for this clonotype. In DNA, the CDR3 is TGTGCCAGCAGCCAAAGTTTTCCAGGGTTTTCACCCCTCCACTTT. Its protein product is CASSQSFPGFSPLHF. This sequence joins TRBV14 and TRBJ1-6; TRBD1 might be the D (5 bases). The length of the CDR3 is 15 residues. Trimming shortened V by 2 bases and J by 9 bases, and 14 bases separated the two germline ends. Germline V gene lookup returns CDR1 SGHDN and CDR2 FVKESK.

This clonotype was observed at least ten times. V gene TRBV6-2 or TRBV6-3 combines with J gene TRBJ2-1; 14 nucleotides match TRBD2. Germline lookup yields CDR1 MNHEY and CDR2 SVGEGT. This CDR3 is built from 15 residues. V lost 1 base and J lost 10; bases outside the gene matches: 3. CDR3: CASSYLRTSGGEQFF. CDR3 DNA sequence: TGTGCCAGCAGTTACTTACGGACTAGCGGGGGGGAGCAGTTCTTC.

DNA for the CDR3: TGCAGTGCTGAGGACAGGGTGACCGACGAGCAGTACTTC. Residues: CSAEDRVTDEQYF. V is TRBV20-1 and J is TRBJ2-7; 8 bases are a match to TRBD1. The V gene end was trimmed by 5 bases and the J gene end by 5 bases; junction bases not matched to a gene: 8. The CDR3 extends over 13 amino acids. CDR1 and CDR2 (germline): DFQATT, SNEGSKA (reference sequence).

This clonotype was seen a handful of times. The V gene is TRBV5-6, the J gene TRBJ2-5, with D maybe TRBD1 (5 bases). The CDR3 covers 13 residues. Germline CDR1 SGHDT, CDR2 YYEEEE. Trimming took 0 bases from V and 3 from J, leaving 6 bases between them. The CDR3 sequence: CASSLVREETQYF. The CDR3 region has the DNA TGTGCCAGCAGCTTGGTCAGGGAAGAGACCCAGTACTTC.

There are a few counts of this clonotype. This sequence joins TRBV5-1 and TRBJ2-5; D call uncertain. The CDR3 runs to 14 residues. In germline, CDR1 is SGHRS, CDR2 YFSETQ. V was pared by 0 bases and J by 1 base, with 7 bases between. The CDR3 protein is CASSLGYSQETQYF. The CDR3 DNA reads as TGCGCCAGCAGCTTGGGGTACTCCCAAGAGACCCAGTACTTC.

This clonotype occurred a few times. The chain couples TRBV7-3 to TRBJ2-3; 7 positions agree with TRBD2. The CDR3 runs to 15 residues. Germline V lookup: CDR1 SGHTA, CDR2 FQGTGA. V lost 2 bases to trimming and J lost 2 bases; unmatched junction nucleotides: 4. The CDR3 loop is CASSLLGGDTDTQYF. CDR3 coding DNA: TGTGCCAGCAGCTTACTGGGGGGGGACACAGATACGCAGTATTTT. Variable domain in full (rest from reference TRBV7-3 and TRBJ2-3): GAGVSQTPSNKVTEKGKYVELRCDPISGHTALYWYRQSLGQGPEFLIYFQGTGAADDSGLPNDRFFAVRPEGSVSTLKIQRTERGDSAVYLCASSLLGGDTDTQYFGPGTRLTVL.

Ten or more counts support this clonotype. The J gene is TRBJ2-1, the V gene TRBV4-3; D perhaps matches TRBD2 (7 bases). This CDR3 has 15 residues. Germline lookup yields CDR1 LGHNA and CDR2 YSLEER. V dropped 6 bases and J dropped 0 bases, with 12 bases sitting between them. The CDR3 nucleotides are TGCGCCAGCAGTAGGGAGGGGGGCTCCTACAATGAGCAGTTCTTC. Translating it yields CASSREGGSYNEQFF.

This chain links TRBV2 with TRBJ2-7, with D possibly matching TRBD2 (5 bases). Per the germline V gene, CDR1 is SNHLY and CDR2 is FYNNEI. The CDR3 runs 14 residues. The V and J ends lost 5 bases and 3 bases respectively, with 14 bases between them. In nucleotides, the CDR3 is TGTGCCAGCAGTTTAGGGAGAGGGAACTACGAGCAGTACTTC. Its protein product is CASSLGRGNYEQYF.

This clonotype showed up many times. CDR3 DNA: TGTGCCAGCAGCTTAGAGCCCAGTTCACCCCTCCACTTT. Its translation: CASSLEPSSPLHF. The rearrangement links TRBV7-6 to TRBJ1-6; no clear D gene. The CDR3 length is 13 residues. Trimming took off 1 base at V and 9 bases at J, with 7 bases between the two ends. The V gene's germline CDR1 is SGHVS and CDR2 FNYEAQ.

The sample holds many counts of this clonotype. The chain combines TRBV11-2 with TRBJ2-5, with D unresolved. Germline loops: CDR1 SGHAT, CDR2 FQNNGV. V shed 3 bases and J shed 5 bases, with 10 bases lying between them. The CDR3 loop spans 13 amino acids. CDR3 in DNA: TGTGCCAGCAGCTTCTTGGCTCCGGAGACCCAGTACTTC. Its protein product is CASSFLAPETQYF.

Here the CDR3 reads CSAWKSSTDTQYF. CDR3 nucleotides: TGCAGCGCCTGGAAGAGTAGCACAGATACGCAGTATTTT. V gene TRBV29-1 combines with J gene TRBJ2-3; D is unclear. The germline V and J ends were trimmed by 7 bases and 0 bases, with 11 bases remaining between them. The CDR3 spans 13 residues. The germline gives CDR1 SQVTM, CDR2 ANQGSEA.

This clonotype was seen just once. The chain links TRBV12-3 or TRBV12-4 to TRBJ1-5, with 7 bases fitting TRBD1. This CDR3 spans 13 amino acids. V was pared by 2 bases and J by 5 bases, with 0 bases of the junction left unmatched. The CDR3 spells CASSLQGDQPQHF. DNA for the CDR3: TGTGCCAGCAGTTTACAGGGGGATCAGCCCCAGCATTTT.

This clonotype appeared many times. This chain connects TRBV6-5 to TRBJ1-1; D gene ambiguous. V shed 4 bases and J shed 3 bases, with 9 bases lying between them. The CDR3 runs 13 residues. Germline values: CDR1 MNHEY, CDR2 SVGAGI. The CDR3 sequence is CASSLVRDTEAFF. As DNA, the CDR3 is TGTGCCAGCAGTTTGGTCCGTGACACTGAAGCTTTCTTT.

The V call is TRBV12-3 or TRBV12-4, the J call TRBJ2-5, with 10 bases aligning to TRBD1. V was pared by 8 bases and J by 2 bases, with 2 bases of the junction left unmatched. This CDR3 spans 13 amino acids. CDR3 nucleotides: TGTGCCAGCCGGGACAGGGGACAAGAGACCCAGTACTTC. Translated: CASRDRGQETQYF.

This clonotype was observed at least ten times. This sequence joins TRBV20-1 and TRBJ2-7; no firm D call. This CDR3 spans 12 amino acids. Germline V CDR1 and CDR2: DFQATT, SNEGSKA (reference sequence). V was cut by 0 bases and J by 2 bases, with 5 bases left in between. CDR3 sequence reads: CSARDAAYEQYF. CDR3 sequence (DNA): TGCAGTGCTAGAGACGCGGCCTACGAGCAGTACTTC.

This clonotype has just a few counts. The rearrangement uses TRBV19 and TRBJ2-7, with D possibly TRBD2 on 6 matching bases. Germline V lookup: CDR1 LNHDA, CDR2 SQIVND (reference sequence). The CDR3 loop spans 14 amino acids. The V gene lost 4 bases and the J gene lost 0 bases, with 10 bases spanning the gap. The CDR3: CASSTGDFSYEQYF. In DNA, the CDR3 is TGTGCCAGTAGTACTGGGGACTTCTCCTACGAGCAGTACTTC.

This clonotype was counted ten times or more. This sequence joins TRBV20-1 and TRBJ2-5, with TRBD2 matching over 7 bases. The V and J ends lost 5 bases and 2 bases, in that order; junction bases with no gene match: 14. The germline gives CDR1 DFQATT, CDR2 SNEGSKA (reference sequence). The CDR3 totals 16 residues. The CDR3 DNA reads TGCAGTGCTCACCTTCAAACGGGGGGTAGACAAGAGACCCAGTACTTC. This sequence encodes CSAHLQTGGRQETQYF.

Here the CDR3 DNA reads TGTGCCAGCAGCTTAGGGAGCGGGGGGTCCTACGAGCAGTACTTC. This gives the protein CASSLGSGGSYEQYF. This sequence joins TRBV7-2 and TRBJ2-7, with 9 bases lining up with TRBD2. CDR1 is SGHTA, CDR2 FQGNSA, per germline. The CDR3 is 15 amino acids. The V and J ends lost 1 base and 1 base, in that order; junction bases with no gene match: 2.

This chain links TRBV27 with TRBJ2-3; 7 bases align to TRBD1. The CDR3 extends over 15 amino acids. V dropped 4 bases and J dropped 6; count of bases not matched to a gene: 10. From germline, CDR1 is MNHEY and CDR2 SMNVEV (reference sequence). The CDR3 coding sequence is TGTGCCAGCAGTTCCGGGACAGCCCTCCGTGATACGCAGTATTTT. It translates to CASSSGTALRDTQYF.

This clonotype was seen a handful of times. The chain has TRBV12-3 or TRBV12-4 and TRBJ2-5; D is ambiguous. The CDR3 consists of 13 residues. Trimming removed 2 bases at V and 1 base at J, with 5 bases between. The CDR3, as DNA: TGTGCCAGCAGTTTACACAGCCAAGAGACCCAGTACTTC. As protein: CASSLHSQETQYF.

In its sample, this clonotype was seen many times. The chain recombines TRBV7-8 with TRBJ1-1, with a weak D call TRBD1 (6 bases). Germline V CDR1 and CDR2: SGHVS, FQNEAQ. V lost 4 bases, J lost 4 bases, and 16 bases lay in between. The CDR3 has 15 residues. This CDR3 reads CASSSRGGASTEAFF. CDR3 nucleotide sequence: TGTGCCAGCAGCTCCCGAGGGGGGGCGTCCACTGAAGCTTTCTTT. The full variable domain, with the rest looked up from reference TRBV7-8 and TRBJ1-1, is GAGVSQSPRYKVAKRGQDVALRCDPISGHVSLFWYQQALGQGPEFLTYFQNEAQLDKSGLPSDRFFAERPEGSVSTLKIQRTQQEDSAVYLCASSSRGGASTEAFFGQGTRLTVV.

This clonotype was seen only once. Being one base from a much bigger clone, this may be a read error. V is TRBV7-8 and J is TRBJ2-6; 10 nucleotides line up with TRBD1. Losses at the gene ends were 2 bases for V and 5 bases for J; bases not matched to a gene: 6. The CDR3 totals 17 residues. Germline assignment: CDR1 SGHVS and CDR2 FQNEAQ. The CDR3 protein is CASSLPRQGAWANVLTF. The CDR3 DNA sequence: TGTGCCAGCAGCTTACCGAGACAGGGGGCTTGGGCCAACGTCCTGACTTTC.

This clonotype occurred many times. This chain uses TRBV11-1 with TRBJ2-1, with 13 bases that match TRBD2. CDR1 and CDR2 from the germline V gene are SGHAT and FQDESV (reference sequence). The CDR3 spans 16 residues. The trim removed 5 bases at V and 4 bases at J, leaving 5 bases unmatched. CDR3 in DNA: TGTGCCAGCAGCCGGACTAGCGGGGGTGATTACAATGAGCAGTTCTTC. This gives the protein CASSRTSGGDYNEQFF.